The following is a TCR beta chain sequence with its context. Its antigen is not known. The data were obtained in a study of T cell repertoires in cytomegalovirus infection. Study background: CMV infection plus the matching HLA type was flagged by public TCR beta signatures. Points from the study as a whole: HLA-C-restricted TCR beta clonotypes specific for CMV led the ex vivo response. Accumulated public TCR beta family frequency recognized individuals carrying CMV together with the relevant HLA.

MiXCR, applied by TCRdb to the reads, yields one record per CDR3 protein. The sample records approximately 500,000 distinct CDR3 sequences, 33% being singletons. The sequence derives from a human donor in good health (CMV status not recorded). Some clones in this sample may be carry-over from other donors' samples. Source: cultured PBMCs, taken from culture after CMV antigen stimulation.

The CDR3 spells CASSPWLAGGSFGEQYF. The CDR3 DNA follows: TGTGCCAGCAGTCCTTGGCTAGCGGGAGGCTCGTTCGGGGAGCAGTACTTC. The chain uses TRBV6-5 and TRBJ2-7; 11 bases agree with TRBD2. This CDR3 has 17 amino acids. The germline gives CDR1 MNHEY, CDR2 SVGAGI. V trimming: 5 bases; J trimming: 7 bases; junction bases outside the gene matches: 16.